The 27 T cell receptor beta chains in this list originate from one sample, sequenced in a study of beta chain features in type 1 diabetes. Expressed TCRB transcripts were sequenced after all isolated RNA was converted to cDNA. The table came from immunoSEQ multiplex PCR; TCRdb's copy has only in-frame clones and leaves some out. The sample lists roughly 230,000 clones, about 10% seen once, with 0.03% to 0.04% in the top ten. Material: naive CD4+ T cells from blood. The receptor source for this set is a woman aged 18-35 years in good health.

This clone was seen a few times. The chain combines TRBV9 with TRBJ1-2, with 9 bases fitting TRBD1. CDR3 length: 14 amino acids. Germline loops: CDR1 SGDLS, CDR2 YYNGEE. Trimming cost V 4 bases and J 4 bases; bases outside gene matches: 5. The CDR3 protein is CASSQNRGLYGYTF. CDR3 DNA sequence: TGTGCCAGCAGCCAAAACAGGGGGCTCTATGGCTACACCTTC.

This clone has more than one count but fewer than ten. V gene TRBV29-1 combines with J gene TRBJ2-3; the match to TRBD2 covers 12 bases. CDR1 and CDR2 (germline): SQVTM, ANQGSEA. The V segment lost 0 bases and the J segment 4 bases; nucleotides outside the gene matches: 5. The CDR3 is 16 residues long. The DNA for the CDR3 is TGCAGCGTTGAAGATGGACTAGCGGGAAACCCAGATACGCAGTATTTT. Protein product: CSVEDGLAGNPDTQYF.

The V and J genes are TRBV29-1 and TRBJ1-2; 9 bases are shared with TRBD1. Germline CDR1 reads SQVTM; CDR2 reads ANQGSEA. Losses at the gene ends were 4 bases for V and 4 bases for J; bases not matched to a gene: 1. The CDR3 has 12 residues. The CDR3 loop reads CSVGGQGYGYTF. In nucleotides, the CDR3 is TGCAGCGTTGGGGGACAGGGCTATGGCTACACCTTC.

This chain uses TRBV5-1 with TRBJ1-1, with D perhaps TRBD1 (6 bases). Germline assignment: CDR1 SGHRS and CDR2 YFSETQ. V lost 2 bases and J lost 4, with 9 bases in between. The CDR3 contains 13 residues. DNA for the CDR3: TGCGCCAGCAGCTTCACAGGGCGCACTGAAGCTTTCTTT. Translated, it gives CASSFTGRTEAFF.

This clone was picked up many times. The chain uses TRBV4-1 and TRBJ2-1, with D maybe TRBD2 (6 bases). Trimming removed 7 bases from V and 6 bases from J, with 13 bases in between. Germline assignment: CDR1 MGHRA and CDR2 YSYEKL. This CDR3 is 13 amino acids long. CDR3: CASTSLARNEQFF. The CDR3 DNA reads TGCGCCAGCACCTCTCTAGCGCGCAATGAGCAGTTCTTC.

The J gene is TRBJ1-1, the V gene TRBV6-5; D is unresolved. Germline CDR1 reads MNHEY; CDR2 reads SVGAGI. The CDR3 runs 15 residues. The germline V and J ends were trimmed by 0 bases and 3 bases, with 11 bases remaining between them. The CDR3 loop reads CASSYSLSADTEAFF. In nucleotides, the CDR3 is TGTGCCAGCAGTTACTCGTTGAGTGCCGACACTGAAGCTTTCTTT.

V usage is TRBV14 and J usage is TRBJ1-2, with TRBD1 matching 8 bases. The CDR3 is 15 amino acids. The germline V gene encodes CDR1 SGHDN and CDR2 FVKESK. After removal of 4 bases from V and 7 bases from J, the junction contained 11 bases not matched to a gene. In DNA, the CDR3 is TGTGCCAGCAGCCTTGCAGCCAGGGGGCCTTTTGGCTACACCTTC. The encoded protein is CASSLAARGPFGYTF.

This clone turned up a few times. V gene TRBV7-2 combines with J gene TRBJ2-1, with D maybe TRBD1 (6 bases). The CDR3 is 16 residues long. Between the trimmed V and J ends, which lost 4 bases and 4 bases, there was a span of 17 bases. Germline CDR1 is SGHTA and CDR2 is FQGNSA. Written as DNA, the CDR3 is TGTGCCAGCAGCTCCCCATCCCGACAGGCTTACAATGAGCAGTTCTTC. Protein product: CASSSPSRQAYNEQFF.

This clone was counted a few times. The genes are TRBV30 and TRBJ1-1, with D unclear. Germline CDR1 GTSNPN, CDR2 SVGIG (reference sequence). V lost 0 bases to trimming and J lost 1 base, with 6 bases between them. The length of the CDR3 is 13 residues. CDR3 nucleotides: TGTGCCTGGAGTGTGCGGGCGAACACTGAAGCTTTCTTT. Translated, it gives CAWSVRANTEAFF. The variable domain in full, with the rest retrieved from reference TRBV30 and TRBJ1-1, is SQTIHQWPATLVQPVGSPLSLECTVEGTSNPNLYWYRQAAGRGLQLLFYSVGIGQISSEVPQNLSASRPQDRQFILSSKKLLLSDSGFYLCAWSVRANTEAFFGQGTRLTVV.

The chain uses TRBV5-1 and TRBJ2-7; TRBD2 matches 10 bases. The CDR3 has 16 amino acids. The trim removed 7 bases at V and 1 base at J, leaving 11 bases unmatched. The germline V gene has CDR1 SGHRS and CDR2 YFSETQ. CDR3 in amino acids: CASGNTWTSGSYEQYF. In DNA, the CDR3 is TGCGCCAGCGGAAACACATGGACTAGCGGATCCTACGAGCAGTACTTC.

This clone was seen only a few times. CDR3 nucleotides: TGTGCCAGCAGCTTAGTGGTCCTGACTGGCACCGGGGAGCTGTTTTTT. Its protein product is CASSLVVLTGTGELFF. This rearrangement joins TRBV7-9 to TRBJ2-2, with D uncertain. There are 16 residues in the CDR3. V lost 1 base to trimming and J lost 4 bases, with 13 bases between them. Germline lookup yields CDR1 SEHNR and CDR2 FQNEAQ (reference sequence).

Ten or more counts support this clone. The chain has TRBV18 and TRBJ2-1, with 8 bases matching TRBD2. This CDR3 has 14 amino acids. V was pared by 2 bases and J by 4 bases, with 1 base of the junction left unmatched. CDR1 is KGHSH, CDR2 LQKENI, per germline. The CDR3 sequence is CASSPLAGYNEQFF. The CDR3 DNA sequence: TGTGCCAGCTCACCATTAGCGGGGTACAATGAGCAGTTCTTC.

This clone showed up just a few times. The gene calls are TRBV18 and TRBJ1-2; 7 bases are shared with TRBD1. Germline V gene sequence: CDR1 KGHSH, CDR2 LQKENI. This CDR3 comprises 15 residues. V was pared by 1 base and J by 4 bases, with 6 bases of the junction left unmatched. CDR3 in amino acids: CASSPQGQPLYGYTF. In nucleotides, the CDR3 is TGTGCCAGCTCACCACAGGGACAGCCCCTCTATGGCTACACCTTC.

This clone was counted between two and nine times. V gene TRBV5-4 combines with J gene TRBJ2-3; weak D call: TRBD2 (6 bases). Germline V lookup: CDR1 SGHNT, CDR2 YYREEE (reference sequence). The germline V and J ends were trimmed by 7 bases and 1 base, with 7 bases remaining between them. CDR3 length: 12 residues. CDR3 sequence reads: CASPSGTDTQYF. CDR3 in DNA: TGTGCCAGCCCTAGCGGCACAGATACGCAGTATTTT.

J is TRBJ2-1 and V is TRBV7-2; 8 bases are shared with TRBD2. CDR3 length: 15 residues. Germline V gene sequence: CDR1 SGHTA, CDR2 FQGNSA. After removal of 2 bases from V and 4 bases from J, the junction contained 4 bases not matched to a gene. CDR3 protein: CASSLRTGGYNEQFF. CDR3 nucleotides: TGTGCCAGCAGCTTAAGAACGGGAGGGTACAATGAGCAGTTCTTC.

CDR3 sequence reads: CASSTDRTGTGELFF. CDR3 DNA: TGCGCCAGCAGCACGGACCGCACGGGGACCGGGGAGCTGTTTTTT. The chain employs TRBV5-1 and TRBJ2-2; D may be TRBD2 (5 bases). The germline V and J ends were trimmed by 4 bases and 5 bases, with 15 bases remaining between them. Germline values: CDR1 SGHRS, CDR2 YFSETQ. The CDR3 is made up of 15 amino acids.

This sequence joins TRBV2 and TRBJ2-3; D gene uncertain. Germline lookup yields CDR1 SNHLY and CDR2 FYNNEI. The CDR3 is made up of 13 amino acids. Trimming removed 3 bases from V and 0 bases from J, with 4 bases in between. This CDR3 reads CASSETSTDTQYF. CDR3 DNA: TGTGCCAGCAGTGAGACTAGCACAGATACGCAGTATTTT.

This clone showed up just a few times. V and J are TRBV25-1 and TRBJ1-1; 9 nucleotides align to TRBD1. After removal of 4 bases from V and 3 bases from J, the junction contained 6 bases not matched to a gene. Germline V gene data show CDR1 as MGHDK and CDR2 as SYGVNS. The CDR3 has 15 residues. CDR3 protein: CASSVPGQGYTEAFF. For the CDR3, the DNA is TGTGCCAGCAGTGTCCCGGGACAGGGTTACACTGAAGCTTTCTTT. Full variable domain (outside the CDR3, taken from reference TRBV25-1 and TRBJ1-1): EADIYQTPRYLVIGTGKKITLECSQTMGHDKMYWYQQDPGMELHLIHYSYGVNSTEKGDLSSESTVSRIRTEHFPLTLESARPSHTSQYLCASSVPGQGYTEAFFGQGTRLTVV.

This clone turned up a few times. V and J are TRBV28 and TRBJ2-2; possible D gene TRBD2, 6 bases. Per the germline V gene, CDR1 is MDHEN and CDR2 is SYDVKM. This CDR3 spans 15 amino acids. The germline V and J ends were trimmed by 2 bases and 0 bases, with 7 bases remaining between them. CDR3 nucleotides: TGTGCCAGCAGTTTAGGGGGGACGAACACCGGGGAGCTGTTTTTT. Residues: CASSLGGTNTGELFF.

This clone was observed a handful of times. This chain links TRBV6-1 with TRBJ1-5; D is unresolved. This CDR3 is 13 amino acids long. V shed 0 bases and J shed 10 bases, with 10 bases lying between them. Germline V gives CDR1 MNHNS, CDR2 SASEGT. The CDR3 DNA reads as TGTGCCAGCAGTGAAGCGCCCGGTTTACCCCAGCATTTT. It specifies CASSEAPGLPQHF.

The chain couples TRBV19 to TRBJ2-5, with 9 nucleotides matching TRBD2. CDR1 and CDR2 (germline): LNHDA, SQIVND (reference sequence). With 4 bases clipped from V and 5 bases from J, the junction kept 5 bases outside the gene matches. The CDR3 length is 14 residues. The chain's CDR3 is CASSNIAGDETQYF. CDR3 DNA sequence: TGTGCCAGTAGTAACATAGCGGGAGACGAGACCCAGTACTTC.

The V call is TRBV6-6, the J call TRBJ2-2; TRBD1 matches 11 bases. Germline V gene data show CDR1 as MNHNY and CDR2 as SVGAGI (reference sequence). V shed 1 base, J shed 5 bases, and the junction held 3 bases outside the gene matches. The CDR3 covers 16 residues. The CDR3 bases are TGTGCCAGCAGTTACTTGGGGACAGGGGGTACCGGGGAGCTGTTTTTT. Amino acids: CASSYLGTGGTGELFF.

V is TRBV30 and J is TRBJ1-1; 8 bases are shared with TRBD1. CDR1 is GTSNPN, CDR2 SVGIG, per germline (reference sequence). J lost 4 bases, V lost 1 base, and 8 bases had no gene match. The CDR3 has 15 amino acids. The DNA for the CDR3 is TGTGCCTGGAGTGCCAGGACAGGGTGGGGCACTGAAGCTTTCTTT. This gives the protein CAWSARTGWGTEAFF.

The chain recombines TRBV30 with TRBJ1-1; D may be TRBD1 (6 bases). CDR1 and CDR2 (germline): GTSNPN, SVGIG (reference sequence). The V gene lost 5 bases and the J gene lost 1 base, with 11 bases spanning the gap. CDR3 size: 13 residues. CDR3 amino acids: CAWAQGTNTEAFF. The CDR3 nucleotides are TGTGCCTGGGCCCAGGGGACGAACACTGAAGCTTTCTTT.

V gene TRBV5-1 combines with J gene TRBJ2-2, with a possible D match to TRBD1 (6 bases). Germline V gene sequence: CDR1 SGHRS, CDR2 YFSETQ. Between the trimmed V and J ends, which lost 4 bases and 0 bases, there was a span of 10 bases. The CDR3 loop spans 15 amino acids. CDR3 protein: CASSLGTTNTGELFF. The CDR3 bases are TGCGCCAGCAGCCTAGGGACAACGAACACCGGGGAGCTGTTTTTT.

The rearrangement links TRBV12-5 to TRBJ2-1; TRBD2 is a possible D gene (6 bases). From germline, CDR1 is LGHNT and CDR2 FRNRAP. The CDR3 consists of 17 residues. Trimming stripped 0 bases from V and 7 bases from J, with 19 bases between. The chain's CDR3 is CASGLVRVGEVMNEQFF. CDR3 nucleotides: TGTGCTAGTGGTTTGGTACGTGTGGGGGAGGTGATGAATGAGCAGTTCTTC.

This clone has more than one count but fewer than ten. The CDR3 DNA reads TGTGCCAGTAAGGTGCGGACTAGCGGGACCGATGGCTCAGATACGCAGTATTTT. Residues: CASKVRTSGTDGSDTQYF. This chain connects TRBV5-6 to TRBJ2-3; the match to TRBD2 covers 12 bases. Looked up from germline, CDR1 is SGHDT and CDR2 is YYEEEE. Germline trimming cut 8 bases from V and 4 bases from J; bases unmatched to any gene: 17. The CDR3 has 18 amino acids.